This T cell receptor beta chain was sequenced in a study of CD8+CD57+ T cells in acquired aplastic anemia. CDR1 and CDR2 from the germline V gene are SNHLY and FYNNEI. This CDR3 is built from 15 residues. Trimming stripped 8 bases from V and 14 bases from J, with 29 bases between. The TCR beta profiling, which covered VDJ combination and CDR3 sequence, was carried out using genomic DNA as the template. TCRdb ran MiXCR on the reads and lists one entry per CDR3 protein. Counted here are about 400,000 distinct CDR3 sequences, roughly 64% occurring once; the ten biggest clones make up around 4%. This clonotype was obtained from a human donor in good health, serving as a control. Sequencing input: sorted CD4+, CD8+, or CD8+CD57+ T cells (not recorded which) from PBMCs. The genes are TRBV2 and TRBJ2-3, with a weak D call TRBD1 (5 bases). CDR3: CASHGQGLNTGALYF. Here the CDR3 DNA reads TGTGCCAGCCACGGTCAGGGCCTTAACACCGGTGCGCTGTATTTT.